Listed here are 32 T cell receptor beta chains from one sample, sequenced in a study of T cells after yellow fever vaccination. Each CDR3 protein gets one entry after TCRdb re-called the 5' RACE reads with MiXCR. The sample has a few hundred thousand distinct CDR3 sequences; around a sixth are singletons. The sequences come from PBMCs, collected roughly 5 days after the first yellow fever vaccination. The receptors were sampled from a man aged 18 to 29 who received the YFV17D yellow fever vaccine.

V usage is TRBV10-3 and J usage is TRBJ1-1; tentatively, D is TRBD1 (5 bases). Germline values: CDR1 ENHRY, CDR2 SYGVKD. CDR3 size: 14 residues. Trimming took off 6 bases at V and 4 bases at J, with 15 bases between the two ends. The CDR3 region has the DNA TGTGCCATCAGAGCCGGGGCGGTTGGCACTGAAGCTTTCTTT. It encodes CAIRAGAVGTEAFF.

This clonotype has ten or more counts. The CDR3 here is CASSLRAGGSNEQFF. In nucleotides, the CDR3 is TGTGCCAGCAGCTTGAGGGCGGGGGGGTCCAATGAGCAGTTCTTC. This chain uses TRBV5-4 with TRBJ2-1, with TRBD2 matching 9 bases. CDR1 is SGHNT and CDR2 is YYREEE in the germline V gene (reference sequence). The CDR3 is 15 amino acids. Unmatched junction bases numbered 5, after V lost 1 base and J lost 6 bases.

CDR3 residues: CASSLNGLDKEAFF. The CDR3 DNA follows: TGCGCCAGCAGCTTGAATGGGTTGGACAAAGAAGCTTTCTTT. The V call is TRBV5-1, the J call TRBJ1-1; D may be TRBD1 (5 bases). Germline CDR1 reads SGHRS; CDR2 reads YFSETQ. CDR3 length: 14 residues. Trimming stripped 1 base from V and 8 bases from J, with 15 bases between. The whole variable domain, remainder taken from reference TRBV5-1 and TRBJ1-1, is KAGVTQTPRYLIKTRGQQVTLSCSPISGHRSVSWYQQTPGQGLQFLFEYFSETQRNKGNFPGRFSGRQFSNSRSEMNVSTLELGDSALYLCASSLNGLDKEAFFGQGTRLTVV.

This clonotype has more than one count but fewer than ten. The V call is TRBV4-1, the J call TRBJ1-1; 7 nucleotides match TRBD1. This CDR3 region has 17 residues. Germline assignment: CDR1 MGHRA and CDR2 YSYEKL. J was trimmed by 3 bases and V by 1 base; bases with no gene match: 11. CDR3: CASSQAVTGVSHTEAFF. Here the CDR3 DNA reads TGCGCCAGCAGCCAAGCCGTTACAGGGGTATCTCACACTGAAGCTTTCTTT.

This clonotype was counted a few times. This chain connects TRBV10-3 to TRBJ2-3; the D call may be TRBD1 or TRBD2 (5 bases each). The V gene lost 8 bases and the J gene lost 6 bases, with 15 bases spanning the gap. The germline gives CDR1 ENHRY, CDR2 SYGVKD. The CDR3 is made up of 13 amino acids. This CDR3 reads CAISGRDLDTQYF. Written as DNA, the CDR3 is TGTGCCATCTCGGGCAGGGACCTCGATACGCAGTATTTT.

The chain has TRBV20-1 and TRBJ1-4; no clear D gene. The length of the CDR3 is 11 residues. CDR1 DFQATT and CDR2 SNEGSKA come from the germline V gene (reference sequence). Trimming removed 6 bases at V and 8 bases at J, with 10 bases between. The DNA of the CDR3 is TGCAGTGCCATTCAGTACGAAAAACTGTTTTTT. It translates to CSAIQYEKLFF.

This clonotype appeared a few times. The V call is TRBV5-1, the J call TRBJ1-2, with TRBD1 matching over 10 bases. Germline values: CDR1 SGHRS, CDR2 YFSETQ. Trimming removed 2 bases from V and 6 bases from J; junction bases left unmatched: 7. The length of the CDR3 is 15 residues. CDR3 bases: TGCGCCAGCAGCTTTGACAGGGGGCATGTTAATGGCTACACCTTC. It yields the protein CASSFDRGHVNGYTF.

This clonotype was recorded only once. This chain joins TRBV27 and TRBJ2-7; TRBD1 agrees at 7 bases. This CDR3 has 13 amino acids. Germline trimming cut 5 bases from V and 4 bases from J; bases unmatched to any gene: 5. The germline CDR1 and CDR2 sequences are MNHEY and SMNVEV (reference sequence). CDR3 sequence (DNA): TGTGCCAGCAGTATACAGGGGACGTACGAGCAGTACTTC. The encoded protein is CASSIQGTYEQYF.

The chain carries TRBV20-1 and TRBJ2-2; 12 bases are a match to TRBD2. V lost 5 bases and J lost 6; bases outside the gene matches: 10. Germline V gene data show CDR1 as DFQATT and CDR2 as SNEGSKA (reference sequence). The CDR3 is 16 residues long. The CDR3 DNA follows: TGCAGTGCTGCGGGCCTAGCGGGGGGGCCGGCCGGGGAGCTGTTTTTT. Translating it yields CSAAGLAGGPAGELFF.

The chain recombines TRBV2 with TRBJ2-5; possible D gene TRBD2, 5 bases. Trimming took off 3 bases at V and 2 bases at J, with 13 bases between the two ends. The CDR3 runs to 15 residues. Germline V CDR1 and CDR2: SNHLY, FYNNEI. Here the CDR3 DNA reads TGTGCCAGCAGTGAGTTCCGAACGGGGCAAGAGACCCAGTACTTC. This translates into CASSEFRTGQETQYF.

V is TRBV7-2 and J is TRBJ2-4; D call uncertain. This CDR3 is 12 amino acids long. V gave up 1 base and J gave up 8 bases, with 6 bases separating them. From germline, CDR1 is SGHTA and CDR2 FQGNSA. The CDR3 is CASSLGLDIQYF. Written as DNA, the CDR3 is TGTGCCAGCAGCTTAGGTCTTGACATTCAGTACTTC.

The V and J genes are TRBV5-7 and TRBJ1-5; D is uncertain. TRBV5-7 has ORF status, its function being uncertain. The V gene lost 1 base and the J gene lost 9 bases, with 11 bases spanning the gap. This CDR3 contains 13 residues. The CDR3 nucleotides read TGTGCCAGCAGCTTGTCCGCGGCTCGGCCCCAGCATTTT. Amino acids: CASSLSAARPQHF.

This clonotype turned up a few times. The rearrangement links TRBV19 to TRBJ1-1; D may be TRBD1 (5 bases). The CDR3 sequence is 13 residues long. V was clipped by 5 bases and J by 3 bases, with 10 bases between them. The germline V gene encodes CDR1 LNHDA and CDR2 SQIVND (reference sequence). CDR3 DNA: TGTGCCAGTAGTGAAGCAGGGCACACTGAAGCTTTCTTT. This translates into CASSEAGHTEAFF.

The V and J genes are TRBV20-1 and TRBJ1-5; the match to TRBD1 covers 8 bases. Trimming at V came to 8 bases and at J to 7 bases, leaving 7 bases not matched to a gene. Germline V lookup: CDR1 DFQATT, CDR2 SNEGSKA (reference sequence). The CDR3 consists of 12 residues. CDR3 nucleotide sequence: TGCAGTCCTGGACAGGGTGGGCAGCCCCAGCATTTT. It is translated as CSPGQGGQPQHF.

This clonotype appeared a few times. The V call is TRBV29-1, the J call TRBJ1-2; TRBD1 matches at 11 bases. The CDR3 loop spans 12 amino acids. Unmatched junction bases numbered 3, after V lost 8 bases and J lost 4 bases. Germline loops: CDR1 SQVTM, CDR2 ANQGSEA. The CDR3 region is CSSGTGGYGYTF. As DNA, the CDR3 is TGCAGCTCCGGGACAGGGGGCTATGGCTACACCTTC. The entire variable domain, with the rest obtained from reference TRBV29-1 and TRBJ1-2, is as follows: SAVISQKPSRDICQRGTSLTIQCQVDSQVTMMFWYRQQPGQSLTLIATANQGSEATYESGFVIDKFPISRPNLTFSTLTVSNMSPEDSSIYLCSSGTGGYGYTFGSGTRLTVV.

The chain couples TRBV20-1 to TRBJ2-5; D unresolved. The V and J ends lost 0 bases and 1 base respectively, with 9 bases between them. Per the germline V gene, CDR1 is DFQATT and CDR2 is SNEGSKA (reference sequence). The CDR3 contains 14 residues. CDR3 sequence (DNA): TGCAGTGCTAGAGACGCCCAAGCCCAAGAGACCCAGTACTTC. It specifies CSARDAQAQETQYF.

The V gene is TRBV7-9, the J gene TRBJ1-2; 10 bases align to TRBD1. Trimming at V came to 5 bases and at J to 4 bases, leaving 7 bases not matched to a gene. Germline V gives CDR1 SEHNR, CDR2 FQNEAQ (reference sequence). This CDR3 spans 15 amino acids. The CDR3 here is CASSPRDRGLYGYTF. DNA of the CDR3: TGTGCCAGCAGCCCACGGGACAGGGGACTCTATGGCTACACCTTC. Full variable domain (rest looked up from reference TRBV7-9 and TRBJ1-2): DTGVSQNPRHKITKRGQNVTFRCDPISEHNRLYWYRQTLGQGPEFLTYFQNEAQLEKSRLLSDRFSAERPKGSFSTLEIQRTEQGDSAMYLCASSPRDRGLYGYTFGSGTRLTVV.

This clonotype has just a few counts. The chain links TRBV9 to TRBJ2-7, with TRBD1 identical over 8 bases. Germline CDR1 SGDLS, CDR2 YYNGEE. CDR3 size: 15 residues. V was pared by 0 bases and J by 5 bases, with 7 bases of the junction left unmatched. CDR3 sequence reads: CASSVETGAPDEQYF. CDR3 nucleotide sequence: TGTGCCAGCAGCGTAGAGACAGGGGCACCCGACGAGCAGTACTTC.

The sample holds a few counts of this clonotype. J is TRBJ1-1 and V is TRBV7-9; D call uncertain. CDR3 length equals 14 residues. Trimming left V 5 bases short and J 0 bases short, with 10 bases between. CDR1 and CDR2 (germline): SEHNR, FQNEAQ (reference sequence). This CDR3 is CASSQNRLNTEAFF. For the CDR3, the DNA is TGTGCCAGCAGCCAAAACCGGTTGAACACTGAAGCTTTCTTT.

This clonotype was counted a few times. This sequence joins TRBV2 and TRBJ1-6; tentative D call: TRBD1 (5 bases). The CDR3 extends over 14 amino acids. Germline V gene sequence: CDR1 SNHLY, CDR2 FYNNEI. Trimming took 6 bases from V and 5 from J, leaving 11 bases between them. The CDR3 sequence: CASREGSDNSPLHF. CDR3 in DNA: TGTGCCAGCAGAGAGGGGTCGGATAATTCACCCCTCCACTTT.

This clonotype came up many times. The chain employs TRBV4-1 and TRBJ2-5; weak D call: TRBD1 (6 bases). In germline, CDR1 is MGHRA, CDR2 YSYEKL. Deletions cut 3 bases from V and 3 bases from J, with 14 bases between. The CDR3 spans 15 residues. CDR3 residues: CASSHTRDIEETQYF. The CDR3 bases are TGCGCCAGCAGCCATACACGGGACATCGAAGAGACCCAGTACTTC.

The rearrangement uses TRBV6-2 or TRBV6-3 and TRBJ1-2, with 7 bases matching TRBD1. The CDR3 is 13 residues long. Germline assignment: CDR1 MNHEY and CDR2 SVGEGT. The J segment lost 3 bases and the V segment lost 3 bases, leaving 1 base of the junction unmatched. The CDR3 loop is CASSYGQDYGYTF. For the CDR3, the DNA is TGTGCCAGCAGTTATGGACAGGACTATGGCTACACCTTC.

The chain couples TRBV6-6 to TRBJ1-6; TRBD1 aligns across 7 bases. The V gene end was trimmed by 5 bases and the J gene end by 10 bases; junction bases not matched to a gene: 5. Per the germline V gene, CDR1 is MNHNY and CDR2 is SVGAGI (reference sequence). The CDR3 runs 13 residues. The CDR3 DNA is TGTGCCAGCAGTACACAGGGACAGTCACCCCTCCACTTT. This codes for CASSTQGQSPLHF.

The chain uses TRBV29-1 and TRBJ2-1, with D unclear. Germline loops: CDR1 SQVTM, CDR2 ANQGSEA. The ends were cut back, 4 bases at V and 6 bases at J, with 10 bases in the middle. The CDR3 contains 12 residues. The CDR3 sequence is CSVATATNEQFF. As DNA, the CDR3 is TGCAGCGTTGCTACAGCTACCAATGAGCAGTTCTTC.

This chain connects TRBV7-3 to TRBJ2-1; D uncertain. Germline lookup yields CDR1 SGHTA and CDR2 FQGTGA. CDR3 length equals 13 residues. Trimming took 1 base from V and 9 from J, leaving 10 bases between them. CDR3 in amino acids: CASSLNHRAEQFF. CDR3 DNA sequence: TGTGCCAGCAGCTTAAACCACAGAGCTGAGCAGTTCTTC.

This clonotype occurred a few times. The J gene is TRBJ2-1, the V gene TRBV4-2; tentatively, D is TRBD2 (5 bases). The CDR3 totals 16 residues. V gave up 0 bases and J gave up 6 bases, with 15 bases separating them. Germline V gene sequence: CDR1 LGHNA, CDR2 YNFKEQ. CDR3 nucleotides: TGTGCCAGCAGCCAAGAGGCGGGTCTGTATAGCAATGAGCAGTTCTTC. This gives the protein CASSQEAGLYSNEQFF.

This sequence joins TRBV20-1 and TRBJ2-3, with D perhaps matching TRBD1 (7 bases). The CDR3 has 15 residues. Trimming cost V 4 bases and J 5 bases, with 19 bases left between them. Germline loops: CDR1 DFQATT, CDR2 SNEGSKA (reference sequence). CDR3 sequence (DNA): TGCAGTGCTACCGGCCAGGGGGGTCGGGGAGATACGCAGTATTTT. Its translation is CSATGQGGRGDTQYF.

This clonotype was seen a handful of times. The rearrangement uses TRBV7-2 and TRBJ1-2, with 9 bases fitting TRBD1. This CDR3 has 15 amino acids. Germline V gene sequence: CDR1 SGHTA, CDR2 FQGNSA. Trimming at V came to 4 bases and at J to 7 bases, leaving 10 bases not matched to a gene. This CDR3 is CASSSGGTGWRGYTF. CDR3 bases: TGTGCCAGCAGCTCCGGGGGGACAGGGTGGCGTGGCTACACCTTC.

This clonotype was detected a few times. The chain couples TRBV7-8 to TRBJ2-3; D possibly corresponds to TRBD1 (5 bases). The germline CDR1 and CDR2 sequences are SGHVS and FQNEAQ. The CDR3 spans 16 residues. With 6 bases removed from V and 2 bases from J, the gap between germline ends came to 18 bases. CDR3: CASSSVVQGYTDTQYF. Here the CDR3 DNA reads TGTGCCAGCAGTAGTGTTGTCCAGGGCTACACAGATACGCAGTATTTT.

As concerns this clonotype: One end of the junction is discordant with germline, which a read error may explain. The gene calls are TRBV6-1 and TRBJ1-5; no reliable D call. This CDR3 has 14 residues. Germline V CDR1 and CDR2: MNHNS, SASEGT. The CDR3 loop reads CASREVYSNQPQHF. CDR3 bases: TGTGCCAGCAGGGAAGTCTATAGCAATCAGCCCCAGCATTTT.

This clonotype was recorded a few times. The chain couples TRBV6-1 to TRBJ2-2, with no clear D. The CDR3 spans 15 residues. V was shortened by 6 bases and J by 1 base, with 12 bases between the two germline ends. Germline CDR1 MNHNS, CDR2 SASEGT. The CDR3 sequence: CASRDMAENTGELFF. The CDR3 coding sequence is TGTGCCAGCAGAGATATGGCGGAGAACACCGGGGAGCTGTTTTTT.

This clonotype was recorded at least ten times. The chain has TRBV5-1 and TRBJ2-3; a possible D gene is TRBD2 (5 bases). From germline, CDR1 is SGHRS and CDR2 YFSETQ. The V end lost 1 base, the J end lost 0 bases, and 9 bases lay between the germline ends. The CDR3 totals 15 residues. The CDR3: CASSLLDYSTDTQYF. Written as DNA, the CDR3 is TGCGCCAGCAGCTTGCTAGACTACAGCACAGATACGCAGTATTTT.